This TCR beta chain was sequenced in a study of shared clonotypes between healthy human individuals. Study-level background: Researchers assigned three CD4 naive, three CD4 memory, two CD8 naive and one CD8 memory plate to each donor. General study points: When compared with the clonotypes that were shared by all four sorted-subset donors, the non-shared clonotypes turned out to have lower generation probabilities.

Terminally differentiated effector memory CD45RA+ cells were left out of the naive CD8 fraction, which was CD45RO-negative and positively selected for CCR7. Libraries were prepared by immunoSEQ multiplex PCR; TCRdb keeps only in-frame clonotypes and omits some of them. The table has 1.5 million to 2.5 million clones, about 94% seen once. Germline CDR1 and CDR2: LGHNA and YSLEER. Trimming removed 1 base from V and 4 bases from J, with 4 bases in between. CDR3 length: 13 residues. In regard to this clone: What it binds is not known.

This receptor was taken from a man aged 18 to 29 in good health. Sequenced material: naive CD8+ T cells sorted from blood. This sequence joins TRBV4-3 and TRBJ1-4; no reliable D call. CDR3 nucleotides: TGCGCCAGCAGCCAAGGACTTAATGAAAAACTGTTTTTT. Translating it yields CASSQGLNEKLFF.